The rows below give T cell receptor beta chains drawn from one sample of a study of shared clonotypes between healthy human individuals. Sequencing used immunoSEQ multiplex PCR; TCRdb keeps in-frame clones, though not all of them. Here the sample spans about 490,000 clones, about 82% being singletons. Sequenced material: PBMCs. These receptors were obtained from a woman aged 40 to 50 in good health. Some clones in this sample may be carry-over from other donors' samples. CDR3s include the opening cysteine and the closing phenylalanine or tryptophan. The D gene is left open where the match is weak. The listing skips clone size in some rows; elsewhere it reads once, few, many or a size class.

J gene	D gene	V gene	clone size	CDR3 protein	CDR3 DNA
TRBJ2-7	NA	TRBV6-5	NA	CASSYSSPSYEQYF	TGTGCCAGCAGTTACTCGTCCCCCTCCTACGAGCAGTACTTC
TRBJ2-2	TRBD2	TRBV7-9	NA	CASSATSGRGDTGELFF	TGTGCCAGCAGCGCCACTAGCGGGAGAGGGGACACCGGGGAGCTGTTTTTT
TRBJ2-5	NA	TRBV2	once	CASSESGGVETQYF	TGTGCCAGCAGCGAAAGCGGAGGAGTGGAGACCCAGTACTTC
TRBJ2-2	TRBD2	TRBV30	NA	CAWTSGRRYAGELFF	TGTGCCTGGACTAGCGGGAGGCGGTATGCCGGGGAGCTGTTTTTT
TRBJ1-2	NA	TRBV7-2	once	CASSLRGGGNYGYTF	TGTGCCAGCAGCTTAAGAGGTGGGGGGAACTATGGCTACACCTTC
TRBJ1-2	TRBD1	TRBV9	NA	CASSVGPRQGLANYGYTF	TGTGCCAGCAGCGTAGGGCCCCGACAGGGGCTAGCTAACTATGGCTACACCTTC
TRBJ2-1	TRBD2	TRBV4-2	NA	CASSRDYHEQFF	TGTGCCAGCAGTCGGGACTACCATGAGCAGTTCTTC
TRBJ2-7	TRBD1	TRBV5-1	once	CASTRGTGNGESYEQYF	TGCGCCAGCACAAGGGGGACAGGAAACGGGGAATCCTACGAGCAGTACTTC
TRBJ2-1	TRBD2	TRBV7-6	NA	CASSLRAGSNEQFF	TGTGCCAGCAGCTTACGAGCGGGAAGTAATGAGCAGTTCTTC
TRBJ2-7	NA	TRBV21-1	NA	CASSKQVAGNYEQYF	TGTGCCAGCAGCAAGCAGGTAGCGGGAAACTACGAGCAGTACTTC
TRBJ2-1	NA	TRBV29-1	NA	CSVPFNSYNEQFF	TGCAGCGTTCCCTTCAACTCCTACAATGAGCAGTTCTTC
TRBJ2-3	NA	TRBV29-1	few	CGGGDWATDTQYF	TGCGGGGGTGGAGATTGGGCCACGGATACGCAGTATTTT
TRBJ1-1	NA	TRBV6-5	NA	CASSPTGKGTEAFF	TGTGCCAGCAGCCCAACAGGGAAGGGCACTGAAGCTTTCTTT
TRBJ2-1	TRBD2	TRBV9	NA	CASSPSGDSYNEQFF	TGTGCCAGCAGCCCCAGCGGGGACTCCTACAATGAGCAGTTCTTC
TRBJ2-7	NA	TRBV9	NA	CASSLSWSSYEQYF	TGTGCCAGCAGCCTTAGCTGGAGCTCCTACGAGCAGTACTTC
TRBJ2-7	TRBD2	TRBV19	NA	CASSISRGDYEQYF	TGTGCCAGTAGTATATCCCGGGGGGACTACGAGCAGTACTTC
TRBJ2-3	TRBD1	TRBV2	NA	CASSSQGGTDTQYF	TGTGCCAGCAGTTCCCAGGGGGGCACAGATACGCAGTATTTT
TRBJ1-5	NA	TRBV5-6	NA	CASSLTQGSSNNQPQHF	TGTGCCAGCAGCTTGACCCAGGGGTCAAGTAACAATCAGCCCCAGCATTTT
TRBJ1-5	NA	TRBV2	once	CASSGGTPLSNQPQHF	TGTGCCAGCAGCGGAGGGACACCCCTTAGCAATCAGCCCCAGCATTTT
TRBJ1-1	NA	TRBV29-1	NA	CSVSNRMNTEAFF	TGCAGCGTCTCTAATCGAATGAACACTGAAGCTTTCTTT
TRBJ2-2	NA	TRBV5-6	NA	CASSQLKGYTGELFF	TGTGCCAGCAGCCAATTAAAGGGGTACACCGGGGAGCTGTTTTTT
TRBJ1-5	NA	TRBV6-6	NA	CASSTQGLNQPQHF	TGTGCCAGCAGTACCCAGGGGTTGAATCAGCCCCAGCATTTT
TRBJ2-2	TRBD2	TRBV27	few	CASLPWEGIGELFF	TGTGCCAGCCTCCCTTGGGAGGGGATCGGGGAGCTGTTTTTT
TRBJ2-5	TRBD1	TRBV10-2	NA	CASSEDRGETQYF	TGCGCCAGCAGTGAAGACAGGGGCGAGACCCAGTACTTC
TRBJ2-5	NA	TRBV4-1	few	CASSQYFRLGDQETQYF	TGCGCCAGCAGCCAATATTTCCGGCTTGGGGACCAAGAGACCCAGTACTTC
TRBJ2-2	TRBD2	TRBV7-3	NA	CASSMRGAANTGELFF	TGTGCCAGCAGCATGCGGGGGGCCGCGAACACCGGGGAGCTGTTTTTT
TRBJ2-2	NA	TRBV20-1	many	CSTPGTGELFF	TGCAGTACACCGGGCACCGGGGAGCTGTTTTTT
TRBJ2-5	NA	TRBV2	NA	CASGEETQYF	TGTGCCAGCGGTGAGGAGACCCAGTACTTC
TRBJ1-2	TRBD1	TRBV19	NA	CASIGTDRVYGYTF	TGTGCCAGTATTGGGACCGACAGGGTTTATGGCTACACCTTC
TRBJ2-3	TRBD2	TRBV11-3	NA	CASSRLAGNTDTQYF	TGTGCCAGCAGCCGACTAGCGGGAAACACAGATACGCAGTATTTT
TRBJ2-2	TRBD1	TRBV28	NA	CASSLGTGGPGELFF	TGTGCCAGCAGTTTAGGGACAGGGGGCCCCGGGGAGCTGTTTTTT
TRBJ2-6	NA	TRBV27	NA	CASSFSRGVLTF	TGTGCCAGCAGTTTTTCACGCGGCGTCCTGACTTTC
TRBJ2-7	TRBD1	TRBV19	NA	CASKGQGDSYEQYF	TGTGCCAGCAAGGGACAGGGGGACTCCTACGAGCAGTACTTC
TRBJ2-1	TRBD2	TRBV11-3	NA	CASSTLAGGYNEQFF	TGTGCCAGCAGTACCCTAGCGGGAGGATACAATGAGCAGTTCTTC
TRBJ2-7	TRBD1	TRBV28	NA	CASSSPGQGSYEQYF	TGTGCCAGCAGCTCACCGGGACAGGGCTCCTACGAGCAGTACTTC
TRBJ2-5	NA	TRBV9	NA	CASSVASQETQYF	TGTGCCAGCAGCGTAGCTAGCCAAGAGACCCAGTACTTC
TRBJ1-2	TRBD1	TRBV7-9	once	CASSLGGTGEGYTF	TGTGCCAGCAGCTTAGGGGGGACAGGGGAAGGCTACACCTTC
TRBJ2-3	NA	TRBV7-6	many	CASSGVIGSGGDTQYF	TGTGCCAGCAGCGGGGTAATCGGGAGTGGAGGAGATACGCAGTATTTT
TRBJ2-4	NA	TRBV19	NA	CASKGPQGTDIQYF	TGTGCCAGTAAGGGGCCCCAAGGAACGGACATTCAGTACTTC
TRBJ2-6	NA	TRBV18	many	CASSLDSLGGANVLTF	TGTGCCAGCTCGTTAGACAGCCTTGGGGGGGCCAACGTCCTGACTTTC
TRBJ2-1	NA	TRBV4-3	NA	CASSQGGLANNEQFF	TGCGCCAGCAGCCAAGGAGGTCTAGCAAACAATGAGCAGTTCTTC
TRBJ2-6	NA	TRBV10-3	NA	CAISEVGFGANVLTF	TGTGCCATCAGTGAAGTTGGGTTTGGGGCCAACGTCCTGACTTTC
TRBJ2-7	TRBD2	TRBV4-3	many	CASSQGAGSGVRYEQYF	TGCGCCAGCAGCCAAGGAGCGGGCAGCGGGGTCCGCTACGAGCAGTACTTC
TRBJ2-7	NA	TRBV6-4	NA	CARKTGPPYEQYF	TGTGCCAGAAAAACTGGGCCACCCTACGAGCAGTACTTC
TRBJ2-7	NA	TRBV11-2	few	CASSFGRSSYEQYF	TGTGCCAGCAGCTTTGGCCGAAGCTCCTACGAGCAGTACTTC
TRBJ2-3	NA	TRBV6-4	NA	CASSDSRGYTQYF	TGTGCCAGCAGTGACTCGAGGGGATATACGCAGTATTTT
TRBJ2-5	NA	TRBV5-1	NA	CASRHHQETQYF	TGCGCCAGCAGACACCACCAAGAGACCCAGTACTTC
TRBJ2-2	NA	TRBV10-3	NA	CAITRQATNTGELFF	TGTGCCATCACGAGACAGGCAACGAACACCGGGGAGCTGTTTTTT
TRBJ2-3	NA	TRBV7-3	few	CASSPRQPDTQYF	TGTGCCAGCAGCCCGCGACAGCCAGATACGCAGTATTTT
TRBJ2-1	TRBD2	TRBV30	many	CAWRTGLADNEQFF	TGTGCCTGGAGAACGGGACTAGCGGACAATGAGCAGTTCTTC
TRBJ1-2	NA	TRBV15	NA	CATSRDVGGLYTF	TGTGCCACCAGCAGAGATGTTGGGGGGCTGTACACCTTC